This T cell receptor beta chain was sequenced in a study of blood T cell repertoires in COVID-19. Study summary: Donors in the United States, Italy and Spain gave samples during acute or convalescent COVID-19. The analysed material was cDNA or gDNA that came from T cells, B-cell-depleted T cells, or PBMCs.

As processed by the authors: For nucleated cells, counts were estimated from reference gene primer amplification. Assay: immunoSEQ multiplex PCR; the TCRdb copy retains only in-frame clones and omits some. Clone size and V and J calls were adopted from that table, with D and trimming inferred from the DNA. The sample gives some 60,000 clones, about nine tenths of which show up once; around 1.3% is in the top ten. The CDR3 has 18 residues. In germline, CDR1 is SGDLS, CDR2 YYNGEE. V was pared by 0 bases and J by 7 bases, with 12 bases of the junction left unmatched. The sequenced sample consisted of peripheral blood. This sequence originates from a man aged 55 to 70 with acute or convalescent COVID-19. The gene calls are TRBV9 and TRBJ2-1; TRBD2 aligns across 11 bases. The CDR3 sequence: CASSVETSLAGGPNEQFF. CDR3 sequence (DNA): TGTGCCAGCAGCGTAGAGACGTCGTTAGCGGGGGGGCCGAATGAGCAGTTCTTC.